This T cell receptor (beta chain) emerged from a study of T cells in Graves' hyperthyroidism and ophthalmopathy. The sample holds many counts of this clonotype. What it binds is unknown. Absence of ophthalmopathy progression within 18 months defined stable Graves' hyperthyroidism. TCR beta CDR3 region amplification was performed from RNA transcripts. RT-PCR in the first round (using the HTBI primer set) targeted the TCR CDR3. TCRdb reanalysed the multiplex PCR reads using MiXCR and keeps one entry per CDR3 protein. The sample shows some 350,000 distinct CDR3 sequences, under 20% of them seen only once. The V gene's germline CDR1 is LGHDT and CDR2 YNNKEL (reference sequence). The CDR3 spans 13 residues. The V segment lost 3 bases and the J segment 3 bases; nucleotides outside the gene matches: 1. Notes on the study in general: A model using 13 V-J features told ophthalmopathy apart from stable hyperthyroidism. Blood held most thyroid clonotypes expanded above 0.001 frequency.

This TCR was sampled from a woman aged 18-29 years with Graves' hyperthyroidism. Sequencing was performed on blood. This sequence joins TRBV3-1 and TRBJ2-5, with 7 bases fitting TRBD2. DNA for the CDR3: TGTGCCAGCAGCCAGCTAGCGGAAGAGACCCAGTACTTC. This codes for CASSQLAEETQYF.